A selection of T cell receptor beta chains follows, all from one sample in a study of shared clonotypes between healthy human individuals. This table comes from immunoSEQ multiplex PCR, and its TCRdb copy is limited to in-frame clones, with some not included. The table includes about 2,500,000 clones, around nine tenths detected once. The sequencing input was naive CD4+ T cells sorted from blood. The receptors originated from a man between 18 and 29 years old in good health. The CDR3 runs from the conserved cysteine through the conserved F or W. Fields, in order: V gene, D gene, clone size, J gene, CDR3 protein, CDR3 DNA. D genes are given only for firm matches. Where a row states a size, it is once, few, many or the class of an expanded clone; other rows omit it.

TRBV5-1	.	.	TRBJ1-1	CASSLGPDVKTEAFF	TGCGCCAGCAGCTTGGGGCCGGACGTAAAAACTGAAGCTTTCTTT
TRBV7-2	.	.	TRBJ2-7	CASSRDSISYEQYF	TGTGCCAGCAGCCGGGACTCAATCTCCTACGAGCAGTACTTC
TRBV7-9	.	.	TRBJ2-5	CASSLGLRKWDPQETQYF	TGTGCCAGCAGCTTAGGTCTTCGCAAGTGGGACCCTCAAGAGACCCAGTACTTC
TRBV6-5	.	.	TRBJ1-3	CASSYSGAAKNTIYF	TGTGCCAGCAGTTACTCTGGGGCAGCTAAAAACACCATATATTTT
TRBV11-2	.	few	TRBJ1-1	CASSPTANTEAFF	TGTGCCAGCAGTCCGACAGCGAACACTGAAGCTTTCTTT
TRBV9	.	.	TRBJ2-2	CASSVDGGGTGELFF	TGTGCCAGCAGCGTAGACGGGGGCGGGACCGGGGAGCTGTTTTTT
TRBV21-1	.	.	TRBJ2-7	CASSKSGGKGHEQYF	TGTGCCAGCAGCAAGTCAGGGGGCAAAGGGCACGAGCAGTACTTC
TRBV18	.	.	TRBJ2-7	CASSPPLKTGESYEQYF	TGTGCCAGCTCACCCCCGTTGAAGACAGGAGAATCCTACGAGCAGTACTTC
TRBV4-1	TRBD1	.	TRBJ2-7	CASSHHWGTGVVYEQYF	TGCGCCAGCAGTCACCATTGGGGCACAGGGGTCGTCTACGAGCAGTACTTC
TRBV21-1	.	.	TRBJ2-7	CASSKEARGGGPSRYEQYF	TGTGCCAGCAGCAAAGAGGCCAGAGGGGGTGGCCCTAGTCGCTACGAGCAGTACTTC
TRBV6-5	TRBD2	.	TRBJ2-1	CASSLGLAGNNEQFF	TGTGCCAGCAGTCTGGGACTAGCGGGCAACAATGAGCAGTTCTTC
TRBV5-6	TRBD1	.	TRBJ1-2	CASSGDRGRSSGYTF	TGTGCCAGCAGCGGAGACAGGGGGCGCAGTAGTGGCTACACCTTC
TRBV15	.	.	TRBJ1-4	CATGPGTNTPNEKLFF	TGTGCCACCGGACCGGGGACCAACACCCCTAATGAAAAACTGTTTTTT
TRBV6-6	.	.	TRBJ2-7	CASIGMADLFYEQYF	TGTGCCAGCATTGGAATGGCGGACCTTTTTTACGAGCAGTACTTC
TRBV2	TRBD1	.	TRBJ1-4	CASSESGGSGEKLFF	TGTGCCAGCAGTGAATCAGGGGGGTCGGGTGAAAAACTGTTTTTT
TRBV28	.	once	TRBJ2-6	CASRGAKGANVLTF	TGTGCCAGCAGAGGGGCGAAAGGGGCCAACGTCCTGACTTTC
TRBV5-1	.	.	TRBJ1-2	CASSLEQSYGYTF	TGCGCCAGCAGCTTGGAACAGAGCTATGGCTACACCTTC
TRBV6-6	TRBD1	.	TRBJ2-3	CASSTGVNTQYF	TGTGCCAGCAGTACAGGGGTGAATACGCAGTATTTT
TRBV30	.	.	TRBJ2-7	CAWKGGAYAEQYF	TGTGCCTGGAAAGGGGGAGCCTATGCGGAGCAGTACTTC
TRBV28	.	.	TRBJ2-7	CASSSESQGAYEQYF	TGTGCCAGCAGTTCCGAATCACAGGGAGCCTACGAGCAGTACTTC
TRBV6-6	.	.	TRBJ1-5	CASSDPGGNQPQHF	TGTGCCAGCAGCGACCCAGGGGGCAATCAGCCCCAGCATTTT
TRBV9	.	.	TRBJ1-5	CASSVLNRTSKKELGSWIF	TGTGCCAGCAGCGTCCTAAATAGGACAAGTAAGAAGGAGTTGGGGAGTTGGATTTTT
TRBV27	TRBD1	.	TRBJ1-2	CASRDRARYGYTF	TGTGCCAGCAGGGACAGGGCGCGCTATGGCTACACCTTC
TRBV9	TRBD2	.	TRBJ2-1	CASSIGTSGHKSSYNEQFF	TGTGCCAGCAGCATTGGGACTAGCGGGCACAAGAGCTCCTACAATGAGCAGTTCTTC
TRBV5-1	TRBD2	.	TRBJ2-5	CASSLSTSGGPQETQYF	TGCGCCAGCAGCCTATCGACTAGCGGGGGGCCTCAAGAGACCCAGTACTTC
TRBV28	.	.	TRBJ2-1	CASSNRGGHAYNEQFF	TGTGCCAGCAGCAATCGCGGGGGACACGCGTACAATGAGCAGTTCTTC
TRBV28	TRBD2	once	TRBJ2-7	CASSSTSGDREQYF	TGTGCCAGCAGTTCGACTAGCGGGGACCGAGAGCAGTACTTC
TRBV30	.	.	TRBJ2-2	CAWSVRDTGELFF	TGTGCCTGGAGTGTACGGGACACCGGGGAGCTGTTTTTT
TRBV15	.	.	TRBJ2-7	CATSRDAGTAYTYEQYF	TGTGCCACCAGCAGAGATGCGGGAACAGCGTATACCTACGAGCAGTACTTC
TRBV7-3	.	.	TRBJ2-2	CASSLRTDGAGELFF	TGTGCCAGCAGCTTAAGGACAGACGGAGCCGGGGAGCTGTTTTTT
TRBV5-1	.	.	TRBJ2-7	CASSLALIPTYEQYF	TGCGCCAGCAGCTTGGCCCTCATACCTACCTACGAGCAGTACTTC
TRBV11-2	.	.	TRBJ2-7	CASSSLEGRAFAEQYF	TGTGCCAGCAGCTCGCTCGAAGGCAGGGCCTTCGCCGAGCAGTACTTC
TRBV9	TRBD1	once	TRBJ2-2	CASSVGTGLTGELFF	TGTGCCAGCAGCGTCGGGACAGGGTTGACCGGGGAGCTGTTTTTT
TRBV14	.	once	TRBJ1-3	CASSQAGAGTIYF	TGTGCCAGCAGCCAAGCCGGGGCCGGCACCATATATTTT
TRBV28	TRBD1	once	TRBJ2-7	CASSFDRPGQGSYEQYF	TGTGCCAGCAGCTTCGATAGGCCGGGACAGGGCTCCTACGAGCAGTACTTC
TRBV5-1	.	.	TRBJ2-3	CASSFGNTDTQYF	TGCGCCAGCAGCTTTGGAAACACAGATACGCAGTATTTT
TRBV19	TRBD1	.	TRBJ1-1	CASSRQGAPTEAFF	TGTGCCAGTAGTAGACAGGGGGCTCCCACTGAAGCTTTCTTT
TRBV11-2	.	.	TRBJ2-1	CASSLEGGKSFTEQFF	TGTGCCAGCAGCTTAGAAGGGGGTAAAAGCTTCACAGAGCAGTTCTTC
TRBV6-5	TRBD1	.	TRBJ2-3	CASRDRGFADTQYF	TGTGCCAGTAGGGACAGGGGGTTCGCAGATACGCAGTATTTT
TRBV7-9	.	.	TRBJ2-5	CATGVGATYQETQYF	TGTGCCACCGGTGTGGGGGCAACGTACCAAGAGACCCAGTACTTC
TRBV29-1	TRBD1	.	TRBJ2-5	CSVVPGGDQTQYF	TGCAGCGTTGTCCCAGGGGGCGATCAGACCCAGTACTTC
TRBV7-2	TRBD2	.	TRBJ2-1	CASSLTSGSWGEQFF	TGTGCCAGCAGCCTTACTAGCGGTAGCTGGGGTGAGCAGTTCTTC
TRBV5-1	.	.	TRBJ1-1	CASKPIRGAVGNTEAFF	TGCGCCAGCAAACCAATTCGGGGGGCAGTCGGGAACACTGAAGCTTTCTTT
TRBV6-1	TRBD2	.	TRBJ2-7	CASRQGLADIYEQYF	TGTGCCAGCAGACAGGGACTAGCGGATATATACGAGCAGTACTTC
TRBV18	TRBD1	.	TRBJ2-3	CASSLTGDTDTQYF	TGTGCCAGCTCCCTGACAGGGGACACAGATACGCAGTATTTT
TRBV25-1	.	.	TRBJ2-7	CASSDRKESFFFHEQYF	TGTGCCAGCAGTGATCGGAAGGAAAGCTTCTTTTTCCACGAGCAGTACTTC
TRBV15	.	.	TRBJ1-2	CATSRDTLGYTF	TGTGCCACCAGCAGAGACACGCTGGGCTACACCTTC
TRBV28	.	.	TRBJ2-4	CASGPSQNIQYF	TGTGCCAGCGGACCTTCCCAAAACATTCAGTACTTC
TRBV7-2	TRBD2	once	TRBJ2-1	CASSSRAWTSGSVYNEQFF	TGTGCCAGCAGCTCCCGGGCCTGGACTAGCGGGAGTGTCTACAATGAGCAGTTCTTC
TRBV5-4	.	.	TRBJ2-7	CASSPKDSSHEQYF	TGTGCCAGCAGCCCGAAGGACAGTAGCCACGAGCAGTACTTC
TRBV6-1	TRBD1	.	TRBJ2-7	CASSEAPGQNYEQYF	TGTGCCAGCAGTGAAGCCCCGGGACAGAACTACGAGCAGTACTTC
TRBV19	TRBD2	.	TRBJ2-3	CASSSHGREMGDTQYF	TGTGCCAGTAGTAGCCATGGGCGGGAGATGGGAGATACGCAGTATTTT
TRBV7-8	.	.	TRBJ2-5	CASSPGGASIMQETQYF	TGTGCCAGCAGCCCCGGCGGCGCGTCTATAATGCAAGAGACCCAGTACTTC
TRBV28	TRBD1	.	TRBJ1-5	CASRQGGRQPQHF	TGTGCCAGCAGGCAGGGGGGGCGGCAGCCCCAGCATTTT
TRBV7-2	.	.	TRBJ2-2	CASSPDWDGELFF	TGTGCCAGCAGCCCCGATTGGGACGGGGAGCTGTTTTTT